This TCR beta chain was obtained from a study of blood T cell repertoires in COVID-19. Looking at the study overall: Material from acute and convalescent COVID-19 was sourced from the United States, Italy and Spain. In each case, the material was cDNA or gDNA derived from T cells, B-cell-depleted T cells, or PBMCs.

The CDR3 extends over 16 amino acids. The V segment lost 6 bases and the J segment 2 bases; nucleotides outside the gene matches: 16. Germline loops: CDR1 SQVTM, CDR2 ANQGSEA. Authors' data handling: Quantification of nucleated cells was approximated via reference gene primer amplification. Sequenced by immunoSEQ multiplex PCR; TCRdb stores in-frame clones only, minus some. That table furnishes V, J and clone size, whereas the DNA furnished D and trimming. This repertoire shows about 330,000 clones, 87% found once; its top ten account for roughly 9.9%. Patients in Seattle were enrolled during active infection, then followed longitudinally.

The chain carries TRBV29-1 and TRBJ2-7, with 7 bases identical to TRBD2. Sequenced: peripheral blood. The clonotype originates from a man under 40 with COVID-19, enrolled during active disease. CDR3 residues: CSVGGTVAGEPYEQYF. CDR3 sequence (DNA): TGCAGCGTCGGGGGTACAGTGGCGGGAGAGCCCTACGAGCAGTACTTC.